This T cell receptor (beta chain) was found in a study of blood T cell repertoires in COVID-19. Study-level background: The cDNA or gDNA used as material had been derived from T cells, B-cell-depleted T cells, or PBMCs.

Germline V gene lookup returns CDR1 SGHRS and CDR2 YFSETQ. This CDR3 is 14 amino acids long. J lost 4 bases, V lost 5 bases, and 8 bases had no gene match. TCRdb's table, derived via immunoSEQ multiplex PCR, lists solely in-frame clones and lacks some. The sample consists of around 290,000 clones, 75% to 90% of them appearing once. The chain couples TRBV5-1 to TRBJ1-2; TRBD1 matches at 7 bases. This clonotype was obtained from a woman in her thirties or forties who had recovered from COVID-19. Sequencing was done on a sample of PBMCs or T cells enriched from blood (not recorded which). Written as DNA, the CDR3 is TGCGCCAGCAGTTATGGGGACAGCCCCTATGGCTACACCTTC. Its translation is CASSYGDSPYGYTF.